This is a list of T cell receptor beta chains from one sample in a study of blood T cell repertoires in COVID-19. The protocol was immunoSEQ multiplex PCR, while the TCRdb copy is restricted to in-frame clones and leaves out a portion. The table has 270,000 or so clones, 86% seen once. The material sequenced was PBMCs or T cells enriched from blood (not recorded which). The receptors derive from a woman under 30 who had recovered from COVID-19. Both conserved end residues are part of each CDR3. The D gene is left open where the match is weak. The size of a clone is reported for some rows only, either as once, few or many, or as a class for expanded clones.

V gene: TRBV7-8
clone size: .
J gene: TRBJ2-7
D gene: TRBD2
CDR3 protein: CASSWTSGSEQYF
CDR3 DNA: TGTGCCAGCAGCTGGACTAGCGGGAGCGAGCAGTACTTC

V gene: TRBV19
clone size: .
J gene: TRBJ1-5
D gene: .
CDR3 protein: CASSMGGQPQHF
CDR3 DNA: TGTGCCAGTAGTATGGGAGGGCAGCCCCAGCATTTT

V gene: TRBV5-1
clone size: .
J gene: TRBJ2-7
D gene: .
CDR3 protein: CASSVGGYEQYF
CDR3 DNA: TGCGCCAGCAGCGTCGGCGGTTACGAGCAGTACTTC

V gene: TRBV28
clone size: .
J gene: TRBJ1-4
D gene: .
CDR3 protein: CASAPQGFNEKLFF
CDR3 DNA: TGTGCCAGCGCCCCCCAGGGTTTTAATGAAAAACTGTTTTTT

V gene: TRBV28
clone size: once
J gene: TRBJ1-1
D gene: TRBD1
CDR3 protein: CASTSGQGGTEAFF
CDR3 DNA: TGTGCCAGCACCTCAGGACAGGGTGGCACTGAAGCTTTCTTT

V gene: TRBV6-5
clone size: .
J gene: TRBJ2-7
D gene: .
CDR3 protein: CASSPDETVSYEQYF
CDR3 DNA: TGTGCCAGCAGCCCGGACGAGACAGTCTCCTACGAGCAGTACTTC

V gene: TRBV5-1
clone size: .
J gene: TRBJ1-1
D gene: TRBD1
CDR3 protein: CASSADRAVGAFF
CDR3 DNA: TGCGCCAGCAGCGCGGACAGGGCGGTTGGAGCTTTCTTT

V gene: TRBV2
clone size: .
J gene: TRBJ1-1
D gene: .
CDR3 protein: CASSVGRATEAFF
CDR3 DNA: TGTGCCAGCAGTGTGGGCAGGGCCACTGAAGCTTTCTTT

V gene: TRBV6-5
clone size: .
J gene: TRBJ2-3
D gene: .
CDR3 protein: CASRQYPTTDTQYF
CDR3 DNA: TGTGCCAGCAGACAGTACCCCACCACAGATACGCAGTATTTT

V gene: TRBV28
clone size: few
J gene: TRBJ2-3
D gene: TRBD2
CDR3 protein: CASSSAWGGSTDTQYF
CDR3 DNA: TGTGCCAGCTCCTCGGCATGGGGGGGATCCACAGATACGCAGTATTTT

V gene: TRBV28
clone size: .
J gene: TRBJ1-1
D gene: TRBD1
CDR3 protein: CASSLDREHTEAFF
CDR3 DNA: TGTGCCAGCAGCTTAGACAGGGAGCACACTGAAGCTTTCTTT

V gene: TRBV7-9
clone size: .
J gene: TRBJ2-7
D gene: .
CDR3 protein: CASSLILRGTSDEQYF
CDR3 DNA: TGTGCCAGCAGCTTAATCCTCCGCGGCACGTCCGACGAGCAGTACTTC

V gene: TRBV3-1/TRBV3-2
clone size: .
J gene: TRBJ1-2
D gene: TRBD1
CDR3 protein: CASSQDRQGDYGYTF
CDR3 DNA: TGTGCCAGCAGCCAAGATCGACAGGGTGACTATGGCTACACCTTC

V gene: TRBV5-1
clone size: few
J gene: TRBJ2-2
D gene: .
CDR3 protein: CASSNGQNTGELFF
CDR3 DNA: TGCGCCAGCAGCAACGGACAGAACACCGGGGAGCTGTTTTTT